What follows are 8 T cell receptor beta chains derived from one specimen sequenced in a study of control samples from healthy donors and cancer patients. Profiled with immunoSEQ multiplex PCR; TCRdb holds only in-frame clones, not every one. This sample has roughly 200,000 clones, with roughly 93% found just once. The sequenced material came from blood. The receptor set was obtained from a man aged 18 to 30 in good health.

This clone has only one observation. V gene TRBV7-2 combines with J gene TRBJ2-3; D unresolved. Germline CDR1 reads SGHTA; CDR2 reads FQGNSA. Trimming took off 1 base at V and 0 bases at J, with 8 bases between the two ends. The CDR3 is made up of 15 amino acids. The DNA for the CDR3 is TGTGCCAGCAGCTTAGGGTGGGGAAGCACAGATACGCAGTATTTT. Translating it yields CASSLGWGSTDTQYF.

In nucleotides, the CDR3 is TGTGCCAGCAGCGTCGGTAGCTTGAGAAACACCGGGGAGCTGTTTTTT. The encoded protein is CASSVGSLRNTGELFF. The chain carries TRBV9 and TRBJ2-2; D uncertain. The CDR3 extends over 16 amino acids. V lost 2 bases, J lost 2 bases, and 13 bases lay in between. Germline CDR1 reads SGDLS; CDR2 reads YYNGEE. The complete variable domain, with remaining parts taken from reference TRBV9 and TRBJ2-2, reads DSGVTQTPKHLITATGQRVTLRCSPRSGDLSVYWYQQSLDQGLQFLIQYYNGEERAKGNILERFSAQQFPDLHSELNLSSLELGDSALYFCASSVGSLRNTGELFFGEGSRLTVL.

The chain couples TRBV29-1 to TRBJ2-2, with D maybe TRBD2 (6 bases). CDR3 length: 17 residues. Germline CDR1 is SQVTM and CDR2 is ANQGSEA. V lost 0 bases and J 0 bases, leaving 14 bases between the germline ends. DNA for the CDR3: TGCAGCGTTGAAGATAGGGGACTGGACACGAACACCGGGGAGCTGTTTTTT. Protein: CSVEDRGLDTNTGELFF.

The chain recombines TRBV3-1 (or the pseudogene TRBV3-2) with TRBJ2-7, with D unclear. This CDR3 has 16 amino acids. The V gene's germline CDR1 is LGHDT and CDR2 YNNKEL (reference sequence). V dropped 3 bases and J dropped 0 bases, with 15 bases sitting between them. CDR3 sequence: CASSQVLGSGSYEQYF. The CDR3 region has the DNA TGTGCCAGCAGCCAGGTCCTCGGGTCGGGCTCCTACGAGCAGTACTTC.

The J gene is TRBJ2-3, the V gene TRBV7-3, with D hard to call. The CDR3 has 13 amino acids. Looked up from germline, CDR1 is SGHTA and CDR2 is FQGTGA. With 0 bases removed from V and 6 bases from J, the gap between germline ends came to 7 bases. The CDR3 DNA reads TGTGCCAGCAGCTTAACGAGCGTCGATACGCAGTATTTT. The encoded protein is CASSLTSVDTQYF.

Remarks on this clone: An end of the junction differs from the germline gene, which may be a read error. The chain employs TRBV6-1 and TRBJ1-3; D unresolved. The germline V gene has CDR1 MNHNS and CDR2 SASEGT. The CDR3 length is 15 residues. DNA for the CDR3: TGTGCCAGCAATGAAGGGCCCGCTACTGGAAACACCATATATTTT. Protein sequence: CASNEGPATGNTIYF.

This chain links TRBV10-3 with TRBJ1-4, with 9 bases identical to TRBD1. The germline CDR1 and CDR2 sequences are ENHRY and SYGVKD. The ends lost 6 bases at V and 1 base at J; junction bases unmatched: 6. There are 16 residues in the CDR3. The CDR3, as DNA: TGTGCCATCAGCGAGGGACAGGGCAAAACTAATGAAAAACTGTTTTTT. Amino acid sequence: CAISEGQGKTNEKLFF.

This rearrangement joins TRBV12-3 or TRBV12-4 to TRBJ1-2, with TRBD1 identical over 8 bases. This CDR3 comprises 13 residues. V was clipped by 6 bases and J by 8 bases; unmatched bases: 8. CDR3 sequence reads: CASSTPPGGGYTF. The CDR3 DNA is TGTGCCAGCAGCACCCCCCCAGGGGGCGGCTACACCTTC.